This T cell receptor beta chain was sequenced in a study of post-analysis software for immune sequencing data. Study summary: Some patients lacked subtype; others had relapsing-remitting, secondary progressive or progressive-relapsing disease.

Trimming pared 3 bases from V and 5 bases from J, leaving 5 bases between. The CDR3 runs 12 residues. Germline CDR1 and CDR2: SEHNR and FQNEAQ (reference sequence). Points from the study as a whole: A significant reduction in normalized Chao1 diversity was observed in multiple sclerosis patients versus controls. Higher frequency in patients than in controls was seen for about five TRBV segments, with TRBV5-6, TRBV5-1 and TRBV20-1 among them. The F measure placed samples prepared in the same batch into strongly shared clusters.

Every TCR beta cDNA library bore unique molecular identifiers. Out of roughly 0.95 to 11 million T cells, about 520,000 cDNA molecules were generated. TCRdb re-called the PCR reads with MiXCR, one entry per CDR3 protein. The sample consists of approximately 770,000 distinct CDR3 sequences, roughly 46% of them appearing once. Worth noting for this clonotype: Its antigen is currently unknown.

The chain recombines TRBV7-9 with TRBJ1-5; D is ambiguous. The sequenced material came from blood. This receptor was identified in a girl between 5 and 17 years old with multiple sclerosis. DNA for the CDR3: TGTGCCAGCAGCTTTCTGGATCAGCCCCAGCATTTT. It translates to CASSFLDQPQHF.